This is a list of T cell receptor beta chains from one sample in a study of cytomegalovirus exposure and HLA in healthy donors. Repertoires were generated with immunoSEQ multiplex PCR, while TCRdb's copy carries only in-frame clones and drops some. The sample includes 100,000 to 150,000 clones, approximately 9% of them seen just once. Input material: PBMCs. The receptors were gathered from a woman between 35 and 50 years old in good health and CMV-seropositive. Each CDR3 is given with its conserved first and last residue. A D gene is named only where the DNA matches it firmly. A row's size may be missing; if present it is once, few, many or a size class.

size: NA
J: TRBJ2-1
D: NA
V: TRBV5-4
DNA: TGTGCCAGCAGCACAAGCAGGGAGGATGAGCAGTTCTTC
CDR3: CASSTSREDEQFF

size: few
J: TRBJ1-2
D: NA
V: TRBV18
DNA: TGTGCCAGCTCACTCACAGGGGGCTACACCTTC
CDR3: CASSLTGGYTF

size: NA
J: TRBJ2-5
D: TRBD2
V: TRBV6-6
DNA: TGTGCCAGCAACCCCTTTGGGACCCGCGGGGGAGAGACCCAGTACTTC
CDR3: CASNPFGTRGGETQYF

size: NA
J: TRBJ1-2
D: NA
V: TRBV7-9
DNA: TGTGCCAGCAGCCACCAGAAGCAGGGGACGGAGTTC
CDR3: CASSHQKQGTEF

size: few
J: TRBJ2-2
D: TRBD1
V: TRBV25-1
DNA: TGTGCCAGCAGTACAGGGGCGAACACCGGGGAGCTGTTTTTT
CDR3: CASSTGANTGELFF

size: NA
J: TRBJ2-3
D: TRBD2
V: TRBV6-1
DNA: TGTGCCAGCAGTGGGGGACTAGCGGGGAGCACAGATACGCAGTATTTT
CDR3: CASSGGLAGSTDTQYF

size: once
J: TRBJ2-1
D: TRBD2
V: TRBV9
DNA: TGTGCCAGCAGCGAAACTAGCGGGACTACTGAGCAGTTCTTC
CDR3: CASSETSGTTEQFF

size: NA
J: TRBJ1-2
D: NA
V: TRBV5-1
DNA: TGCGCCAGCAGCGAAGGACCGGAGCGGGTTATAGTGGGTGGCTACACCTTC
CDR3: CASSEGPERVIVGGYTF

size: few
J: TRBJ1-2
D: NA
V: TRBV19
DNA: TGTGCCAGTAGTACCGACTGGAACTATGGCTACACCTTC
CDR3: CASSTDWNYGYTF

size: NA
J: TRBJ1-5
D: NA
V: TRBV19
DNA: TGTGCCAGTAGTATAACAGGGAGCAATCAGCCCCAGCATTTT
CDR3: CASSITGSNQPQHF

size: NA
J: TRBJ1-1
D: NA
V: TRBV14
DNA: TGTGCCAGCAGCCGTTCCACAGGGTATGGGGACACTGAAGCTTTCTTT
CDR3: CASSRSTGYGDTEAFF

size: few
J: TRBJ2-3
D: TRBD1
V: TRBV29-1
DNA: TGCAGCGCTAGACAGGGAGGCACAGATACGCAGTATTTT
CDR3: CSARQGGTDTQYF

size: few
J: TRBJ2-3
D: TRBD1
V: TRBV6-5
DNA: TGTGCCAGCAGTCCTCGACAGGGAACGCAGTATTTT
CDR3: CASSPRQGTQYF